This T cell receptor (beta chain) emerged from a study of OX40 agonist ivuxolimab in advanced cancers. Overall study findings and caveats: On average, CD8+ T cells showed a greater number of expanded clones than CD4+.

The CDR3 loop spans 11 amino acids. Data came from immunoSEQ multiplex PCR; TCRdb stores just in-frame clones and leaves some out. The sample has roughly 51,000 clones, over 75% seen once. As regards this clone: Its antigen is unknown.

Patients were ineligible given autoimmune disease history or systemic immunosuppression. The TCR originated in an adult with an advanced solid tumor such as melanoma, head and neck, liver or kidney cancer. V and J are TRBV21-1 and TRBJ2-7; whether TRBD2, the table's D call, matches the DNA was not checked. TRBV21-1 is flagged as a pseudogene. Sequencing was performed on CD4+ or CD8+ T cells sorted from blood, taken in a trial of the OX40 agonist ivuxolimab. The CDR3 loop is CASSGAYEQYV. The CDR3, as DNA: TGTGCCAGCAGTGGAGCGTACGAGCAGTACGTC.